This is a list of T cell receptor beta chains from one sample in a study of cytomegalovirus exposure and HLA in healthy donors. Clones were read by immunoSEQ multiplex PCR, and TCRdb kept only the in-frame ones, dropping some. The data hold around 76,000 clones, with about 69% observed a single time. Sequencing was performed on PBMCs. Receptors originate from a woman between 40 and 50 years old in good health and CMV-seropositive. Each CDR3 is given without its conserved first and last residue. The order of the fields is V gene, D gene, J gene, CDR3 protein. The D gene is left open where the match is weak.

>TRBV9|TRBD2|TRBJ2-1
ASSVDSGGYNEQF
>TRBV7-2|.|TRBJ1-5
ASSPGVSNQPQH
>TRBV10-2|.|TRBJ2-3
ASSDPRGGDTDTQY
>TRBV5-5|.|TRBJ1-5
ASSLAGLRNQPQH
>TRBV29-1|.|TRBJ2-1
SVEGQGGAGGRQF
>TRBV4-1|.|TRBJ1-1
ASSPDPGNTEAF
>TRBV21-1|.|TRBJ1-3
ASSKEAGGKANTIY
>TRBV7-9|TRBD1|TRBJ1-1
ASSSVGTGSSAAF
>TRBV27|.|TRBJ1-4
ASRVRWAGEGEKLF
>TRBV19|.|TRBJ2-1
ASSIPGIRQF
>TRBV28|.|TRBJ2-5
ASSLNTPVGRQRGETQY
>TRBV5-1|.|TRBJ2-5
ASSLGAEKGETQY
>TRBV28|.|TRBJ1-1
ASRAGDGNTEAF
>TRBV7-9|.|TRBJ2-1
ASTSGGFYNEQF
>TRBV11-2|TRBD2|TRBJ2-3
ASSPPWTSGRTDTQY
>TRBV7-2|TRBD2|TRBJ2-2
ASSHSGINTGELF
>TRBV29-1|TRBD2|TRBJ2-3
SVEDRGGAADTQY
>TRBV11-1|TRBD2|TRBJ2-2
ASSPSGGGTGELF
>TRBV5-1|.|TRBJ2-5
ASSLVAGQGETQY
>TRBV7-2|TRBD2|TRBJ2-3
ASRPRGGGDTQY
>TRBV5-4|TRBD2|TRBJ2-3
ASSLGLAGGTTQY
>TRBV6-5|TRBD1|TRBJ2-3
ARTGGDYTDTQY
>TRBV15|.|TRBJ1-1
AAGRGYNTEAF
>TRBV6-1|TRBD1|TRBJ1-1
ASSAGGFGTEAF
>TRBV4-3|.|TRBJ1-6
ASSQDTGRADSPLH
>TRBV11-2|TRBD1|TRBJ2-7
ASSPIARDRGYEQY
>TRBV7-3|.|TRBJ1-6
ASSSAPRGRGSPLH
>TRBV15|.|TRBJ1-5
ATRHGGAGNQPQH
>TRBV27|.|TRBJ1-1
ASSLGQRFLNTEAF
>TRBV5-1|.|TRBJ1-1
ASSLGQTAANTEAF
>TRBV5-6|TRBD1|TRBJ1-3
ASSGTGAGNTIY
>TRBV18|.|TRBJ2-3
ASSPGTDPIAGTDTQY
>TRBV10-2|.|TRBJ1-2
ASRRQPYGYT
>TRBV5-1|.|TRBJ1-1
ASSILVGDTSNTEAF
>TRBV5-6|.|TRBJ2-7
ASTPGVSYEQY
>TRBV28|.|TRBJ2-7
ASRGDFYEQY
>TRBV7-2|.|TRBJ1-6
ASSLPPGVNSPLH
>TRBV28|.|TRBJ2-1
ASSLELASYNEQF
>TRBV27|.|TRBJ2-3
ASKTGTLVTDTQY
>TRBV6-1|.|TRBJ1-6
ASSEARDSPLH
>TRBV28|TRBD2|TRBJ2-1
ASSLRTSGSWDNEQF
>TRBV6-4|TRBD1|TRBJ2-7
ASSDSDRGEQY
>TRBV7-6|TRBD2|TRBJ2-2
ASSLKRGEDTGELF